The text below deals with one T cell receptor (beta chain). The antigen remains unidentified. This specimen belongs to a study of cytomegalovirus exposure and HLA in healthy donors. With 60 Vbeta and 13 Jbeta primers, the PCR was carried out. Clones were sequenced by immunoSEQ multiplex PCR, and TCRdb holds only the in-frame ones, with some missing. The table has some 170,000 clones, roughly 70% seen once. Findings and limits, study-wide: TCR sequences were mostly rare, though some public TCRs occurred in many donors. Later on, an analysis tied 18,000 or so TCR beta sequences to HLA alleles at 0.05 false discovery rate. TCR beta V- and J-gene trimming was later associated with a missense DCLRE1C variant. A likely sequencing artifact accounted for one observed cluster of highly shared sequence variants.

J lost 5 bases, V lost 5 bases, and 7 bases had no gene match. Germline V gene data show CDR1 as SQVTM and CDR2 as ANQGSEA. This CDR3 region has 13 residues. The TCR originated in a young woman in good health and CMV-seronegative. This rearrangement joins TRBV29-1 to TRBJ1-1; 8 nucleotides align to TRBD1. The sequencing sample was made of PBMCs. This CDR3 reads CSVTDRATTEAFF. The CDR3 DNA reads as TGCAGCGTTACGGACAGGGCTACGACTGAAGCTTTCTTT.